The rows below give T cell receptor beta chains drawn from one sample of a study of vaccination effects on CD4 cells after COVID-19. These receptors' targets are unknown. The repertoire was sequenced with immunoSEQ multiplex PCR; TCRdb's copy has only in-frame clones and lacks some. The sample lists 68,000 or so clones; about four fifths were seen once. Sequences were derived from CD4+ T cells from PBMCs cultured with SARS-CoV-2 spike peptides, sampled before COVID-19 vaccination. These receptors all stem from a human donor who received a COVID-19 vaccine. The CDR3 runs from the conserved cysteine through the conserved F or W. Each record gives: D gene, J gene, clone size, V gene, CDR3 protein, CDR3 DNA. A D gene is named only where the DNA matches it firmly. Clone size appears in some rows only: once, few, many, or a class for an expanded clone.

-,TRBJ2-1,-,TRBV24-1,CATSESTGSSYNEQFF,TGTGCCACCAGTGAGTCCACAGGAAGCTCCTACAATGAGCAGTTCTTC
-,TRBJ1-4,few,TRBV4-1,CASSQVGREKLFF,TGCGCCAGCAGCCAAGTAGGTAGGGAAAAACTGTTTTTT
-,TRBJ1-5,-,TRBV2,CASSEEWMQPQHF,TGTGCCAGCAGTGAAGAGTGGATGCAGCCCCAGCATTTT
TRBD2,TRBJ2-4,-,TRBV5-1,CASSLIPSGGVNIQYF,TGCGCCAGCAGCTTAATCCCTAGCGGGGGGGTGAACATTCAGTACTTC
-,TRBJ2-1,-,TRBV7-8,CASSTDTYNEQFF,TGTGCCAGCAGCACCGACACGTACAATGAGCAGTTCTTC
TRBD1,TRBJ1-1,-,TRBV18,CASSLIGQGETEAFF,TGTGCCAGCTCTCTTATCGGACAGGGCGAGACTGAAGCTTTCTTT
TRBD1,TRBJ1-2,-,TRBV19,CASSSTGIYGYTF,TGTGCCAGTAGCTCGACAGGGATATATGGCTACACCTTC
TRBD1,TRBJ2-2,-,TRBV2,CASSSGQVGTGELFF,TGTGCCAGCAGTTCGGGACAGGTCGGGACCGGGGAGCTGTTTTTT
-,TRBJ2-3,-,TRBV10-1,CASSREQGGTTDTQYF,TGCGCCAGCAGCCGGGAACAGGGAGGTACCACAGATACGCAGTATTTT
-,TRBJ2-6,-,TRBV24-1,CATSDPFKGANVLTF,TGTGCCACCAGTGACCCTTTTAAGGGGGCCAACGTCCTGACTTTC
TRBD2,TRBJ2-5,-,TRBV6-5,CASSSSGGWETQYF,TGTGCCAGCAGTTCTAGCGGGGGTTGGGAGACCCAGTACTTC
TRBD1,TRBJ2-1,once,TRBV3-1/TRBV3-2,CASSHKGDRNNEQFF,TGTGCCAGCAGCCACAAGGGGGACAGGAACAATGAGCAGTTCTTC
TRBD1,TRBJ1-2,-,TRBV7-2,CASSQDRGLGYTF,TGTGCCAGCAGCCAGGACAGGGGGCTTGGCTACACCTTC
-,TRBJ2-5,-,TRBV19,CASSWQAQETQYF,TGTGCCAGTAGTTGGCAGGCTCAAGAGACCCAGTACTTC
-,TRBJ1-3,once,TRBV2,CASGVSEGNTIYF,TGTGCCAGCGGGGTATCTGAAGGAAACACCATATATTTT
-,TRBJ2-3,-,TRBV28,CASSLNRVREDTQYF,TGTGCCAGCAGTTTGAACAGGGTAAGAGAGGATACGCAGTATTTT
TRBD2,TRBJ2-1,few,TRBV7-2,CASILSGGVYNEQFF,TGTGCCAGCATCCTTAGCGGGGGGGTTTACAATGAGCAGTTCTTC
TRBD2,TRBJ2-1,-,TRBV10-3,CAISEASGGYNEQFF,TGTGCCATCAGTGAGGCTAGCGGGGGTTACAATGAGCAGTTCTTC
-,TRBJ2-2,-,TRBV2,CASSEEQSNTGELFF,TGTGCCAGCAGTGAAGAACAGTCGAACACCGGGGAGCTGTTTTTT
-,TRBJ2-3,-,TRBV3-1/TRBV3-2,CASSPTGSHTDTQYF,TGTGCCAGCAGCCCCACCGGGTCCCACACAGATACGCAGTATTTT
TRBD2,TRBJ2-5,few,TRBV5-1,CASSLELAEETQYF,TGCGCCAGCAGCTTGGAACTAGCGGAAGAGACCCAGTACTTC
-,TRBJ1-2,-,TRBV12-3/TRBV12-4,CASSRNTNYGYTF,TGTGCCAGCAGTCGGAACACTAACTATGGCTACACCTTC
-,TRBJ2-3,-,TRBV7-2,CASSLAGGRDTQYF,TGTGCCAGCAGCTTAGCGGGGGGGCGGGATACGCAGTATTTT
-,TRBJ1-2,-,TRBV30,CAWSPRPGANYGYTF,TGTGCCTGGAGTCCTCGGCCGGGAGCTAACTATGGCTACACCTTC
-,TRBJ1-5,-,TRBV30,CAWSVLTAQQPQHF,TGTGCCTGGAGTGTATTGACAGCCCAACAGCCCCAGCATTTT
-,TRBJ2-4,-,TRBV6-2/TRBV6-3,CASSSNPGLRDIQYF,TGTGCCAGCAGTTCGAACCCGGGACTTAGAGACATTCAGTACTTC